These 14 T cell receptor beta chains were all obtained from the same sample, sequenced in a study of blood T cells in healthy people across ages. Sample-barcoded 5' priming and a J-beta primer mix drove a second PCR of roughly 7 to 11 cycles. TCRdb analysed the 5' RACE reads with MiXCR anew, one entry per CDR3 protein. The sample yields 600,000 to 850,000 distinct CDR3 sequences, 40% to 45% seen once. Sequencing was carried out using blood. The receptor source for this set is a woman between 55 and 75 years old in good health.

In this sample, this clonotype turned up a few times. The chain couples TRBV6-5 to TRBJ1-2, with unresolved D. Trimming took 8 bases from V and 2 from J, leaving 12 bases between them. Germline CDR1 and CDR2: MNHEY and SVGAGI. This CDR3 is built from 13 residues. CDR3 residues: CASANPGNYGYTF. CDR3 nucleotide sequence: TGTGCCAGCGCGAACCCCGGAAACTATGGCTACACCTTC.

V gene TRBV6-2 or TRBV6-3 combines with J gene TRBJ2-5; the D gene could be TRBD1 or TRBD2 (5 bases each). The CDR3 is 13 amino acids. The germline V gene has CDR1 MNHEY and CDR2 SVGEGT. V lost 7 bases, J lost 5 bases, and 14 bases lay in between. The CDR3 sequence is CASTTGASETQYF. The DNA for the CDR3 is TGTGCCAGCACCACCGGGGCGTCGGAGACCCAGTACTTC.

A remark on this clonotype: This may be a read error, as it is one base from a much larger clone. This chain connects TRBV6-6 to TRBJ2-7; TRBD2 matches at 7 bases. The CDR3 covers 13 residues. Germline V gene lookup returns CDR1 MNHNY and CDR2 SVGAGI (reference sequence). The CDR3: CAGSSSGVKEQYF. The CDR3 bases are TGTGCCGGCAGTTCTAGCGGCGTGAAGGAGCAGTACTTC.

A remark on this clonotype: A much larger clone lies a single base off, so this may be a read error. The chain recombines TRBV7-2 with TRBJ2-5, with D hard to call. The CDR3 sequence is 15 residues long. The germline V gene has CDR1 SGHTA and CDR2 FQGNSA. CDR3 residues: CASGLTLSVSETQYF. As DNA, the CDR3 is TGTGCCAGCGGCTTGACCCTCTCCGTTTCGGAGACCCAGTACTTC.

This chain links TRBV30 with TRBJ2-2, with TRBD2 as a possible D gene (5 bases). In germline, CDR1 is GTSNPN, CDR2 SVGIG (reference sequence). The CDR3 totals 14 residues. The CDR3 loop reads CARTGSVNTGELFF. In nucleotides, the CDR3 is TGTGCTCGGACGGGTAGCGTAAACACCGGGGAGCTGTTTTTT.

With respect to this clonotype: Compared with germline, one end of the junction differs, possibly owing to a read error. The genes are TRBV7-8 and TRBJ2-7, with D perhaps matching TRBD1 (5 bases). The CDR3 loop spans 14 amino acids. Germline assignment: CDR1 SGHVS and CDR2 FQNEAQ. CDR3 residues: CANSLGRGSNEQYF. The CDR3 DNA follows: TGTGCCAACAGCTTAGGTAGGGGAAGTAACGAGCAGTACTTC.

The V call is TRBV28, the J call TRBJ2-5; TRBD1 aligns across 9 bases. After removal of 9 bases from V and 5 bases from J, the junction contained 10 bases not matched to a gene. Germline CDR1 reads MDHEN; CDR2 reads SYDVKM. This CDR3 spans 14 amino acids. The DNA of the CDR3 is TGTGCCAGTACCTCAGGACAGGGGACGGAGACCCAGTACTTC. Its protein product is CASTSGQGTETQYF.

J is TRBJ2-1 and V is TRBV9, with TRBD1 identical over 12 bases. Germline CDR1 and CDR2: SGDLS and YYNGEE. The CDR3 runs to 16 residues. The trim removed 3 bases at V and 9 bases at J, leaving 10 bases unmatched. The CDR3 DNA reads as TGTGCCAGCAGCGCATCCGGGACAGGGGGCCGAGGTGAGCAGTTCTTC. Its translation: CASSASGTGGRGEQFF.

The chain joins TRBV3-1 to TRBJ2-1, with 7 bases that match TRBD2. The V segment lost 2 bases and the J segment 15 bases; nucleotides outside the gene matches: 7. CDR1 is LGHDT, CDR2 YNNKEL, per germline (reference sequence). The CDR3 loop spans 12 amino acids. CDR3 DNA sequence: TGTGCCAGCAGCCAAAGCGGGACGGTGTCGTTCTTC. This encodes CASSQSGTVSFF.

At least ten counts were recorded for this clonotype. The chain has TRBV4-3 and TRBJ2-1, with a tentative D call TRBD2 (6 bases). CDR1 LGHNA and CDR2 YSLEER come from the germline V gene. With 4 bases removed from V and 0 bases from J, the gap between germline ends came to 10 bases. This CDR3 region has 15 residues. This CDR3 reads CASSPGRSSYNEQFF. The CDR3 DNA reads TGCGCCAGCAGCCCGGGGAGGAGCTCCTACAATGAGCAGTTCTTC.

This clonotype has a handful of counts. The chain carries TRBV5-6 and TRBJ2-3; D is possibly TRBD2 (6 bases). Germline V lookup: CDR1 SGHDT, CDR2 YYEEEE. The CDR3 covers 16 residues. The V and J ends lost 0 bases and 3 bases respectively, with 14 bases between them. The CDR3, as DNA: TGTGCCAGCAGCTTGGGAGCGGGTTATTCTACAGATACGCAGTATTTT. This translates into CASSLGAGYSTDTQYF.

This clonotype was seen just once. The chain employs TRBV6-4 and TRBJ2-5; no definite D call. There are 13 residues in the CDR3. The germline V gene encodes CDR1 MRHNA and CDR2 SNTAGT. Trimming cost V 3 bases and J 11 bases, with 16 bases left between them. Here the CDR3 reads CASSEFVFNEQYF. The CDR3 nucleotides are TGTGCCAGCAGTGAATTTGTGTTCAATGAGCAGTACTTC.

The V and J genes are TRBV3-1 and TRBJ2-7; maybe TRBD1 (5 bases). The DNA end favors TRBJ2-5, so the J call may be wrong. This CDR3 comprises 14 residues. Looked up from germline, CDR1 is LGHDT and CDR2 is YNNKEL (reference sequence). The DNA of the CDR3 is TGTGCCAGCAGCCAAGTAGGGGTAGGTGAGACCCAGTACTTC. This gives the protein CASSQVGVGETQYF.

This clonotype has a single count. This may come from a read error, since a much larger clone is one base off. This chain uses TRBV28 with TRBJ2-5, with 9 bases that match TRBD1. Trimming at V came to 5 bases and at J to 11 bases, leaving 9 bases not matched to a gene. This CDR3 spans 13 amino acids. Germline V CDR1 and CDR2: MDHEN, SYDVKM. This CDR3 reads CASSIPDRGGQYF. Here the CDR3 DNA reads TGTGCCAGCAGTATACCGGACAGGGGCGGGCAGTACTTC.